These 5 T cell receptor beta chains share one sample of origin, sequenced in a study of blood T cell repertoires in COVID-19. Data came from immunoSEQ multiplex PCR; TCRdb stores just in-frame clones and leaves some out. Found here are over 100,000 clones, nearly 70% of them singletons; the top ten hold around 2%. The material sequenced was peripheral blood. The source of these receptors is a woman aged 70-85 years with acute or convalescent COVID-19.

The rearrangement uses TRBV4-1 and TRBJ2-7; TRBD1 aligns across 9 bases. This CDR3 region has 13 residues. From germline, CDR1 is MGHRA and CDR2 YSYEKL. The trim removed 4 bases at V and 3 bases at J, leaving 1 base unmatched. The CDR3 sequence: CASSRDRDYEQYF. CDR3 nucleotide sequence: TGCGCCAGCAGCCGGGACAGGGACTACGAGCAGTACTTC.

This chain uses TRBV28 with TRBJ2-7; 9 bases fit TRBD1. This CDR3 has 15 amino acids. Germline CDR1 and CDR2: MDHEN and SYDVKM. The V segment lost 5 bases and the J segment 3 bases; nucleotides outside the gene matches: 8. CDR3 sequence (DNA): TGTGCCAGCAGTCCCCGTGGGACAGGGCTCTACGAGCAGTACTTC. Protein: CASSPRGTGLYEQYF.

The chain joins TRBV24-1 to TRBJ2-3; 14 bases align to TRBD2. The CDR3 contains 19 residues. From germline, CDR1 is KGHDR and CDR2 SFDVKD. With V trimmed by 3 bases and J by 2 bases, 9 bases remained unmatched. DNA for the CDR3: TGTGCCACCAGTGATGCCGGGACTAGCGGGGGCCTGGTCACAGATACGCAGTATTTT. It translates to CATSDAGTSGGLVTDTQYF.

This chain links TRBV6-1 with TRBJ1-2, with D perhaps TRBD1 (6 bases). The CDR3 has 15 residues. CDR1 MNHNS and CDR2 SASEGT come from the germline V gene. Trimming removed 3 bases at V and 5 bases at J, with 16 bases between. CDR3 sequence (DNA): TGTGCCAGCAGTGATGGAGCAGGGGTCTCTTATGGCTACACCTTC. Translating gives CASSDGAGVSYGYTF.

The chain has TRBV18 and TRBJ2-7, with D possibly matching TRBD1 (6 bases). CDR3 size: 12 residues. From germline, CDR1 is KGHSH and CDR2 LQKENI. Trimming took off 8 bases at V and 5 bases at J, with 13 bases between the two ends. This chain's CDR3 is CASIRGANEQYF. Written as DNA, the CDR3 is TGTGCCAGCATCAGGGGCGCTAACGAGCAGTACTTC.